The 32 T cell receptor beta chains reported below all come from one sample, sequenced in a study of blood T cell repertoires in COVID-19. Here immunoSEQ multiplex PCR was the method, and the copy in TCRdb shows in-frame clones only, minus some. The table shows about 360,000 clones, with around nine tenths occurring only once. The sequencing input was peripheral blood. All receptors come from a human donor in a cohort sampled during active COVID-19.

In nucleotides, the CDR3 is TGTGCCAGCAGCCGGGGACAGGGCTATAATCAGCCCCAGCATTTT. Its translation is CASSRGQGYNQPQHF. The genes are TRBV6-5 and TRBJ1-5; TRBD1 agrees at 9 bases. CDR1 MNHEY and CDR2 SVGAGI come from the germline V gene. Losses at the gene ends were 6 bases for V and 4 bases for J; bases not matched to a gene: 7. This CDR3 contains 15 residues.

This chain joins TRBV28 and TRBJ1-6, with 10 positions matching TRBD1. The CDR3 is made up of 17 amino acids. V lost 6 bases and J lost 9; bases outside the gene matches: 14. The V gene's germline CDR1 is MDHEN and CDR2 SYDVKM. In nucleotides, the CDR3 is TGTGCCAGCAGCCCCTATGTGGCCGGGACAGGGGTTTCACCCCTCCACTTT. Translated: CASSPYVAGTGVSPLHF.

The CDR3 is CASSVTGTALSYEQYF. The DNA of the CDR3 is TGTGCCAGCAGCGTCACGGGGACAGCTCTCTCCTACGAGCAGTACTTC. This chain links TRBV9 with TRBJ2-7, with TRBD1 identical over 7 bases. CDR1 and CDR2 from the germline V gene are SGDLS and YYNGEE. J gave up 0 bases and V 2 bases, and 8 bases lay outside the gene matches. The CDR3 is 16 residues long.

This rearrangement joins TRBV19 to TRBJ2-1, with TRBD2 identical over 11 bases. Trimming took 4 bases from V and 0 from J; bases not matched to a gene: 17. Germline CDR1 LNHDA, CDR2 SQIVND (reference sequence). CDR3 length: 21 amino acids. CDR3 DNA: TGTGCCAGTAGTAGGGTGGGGCAGACTAGCGGGGTGCCCTCCTCCTACAATGAGCAGTTCTTC. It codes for CASSRVGQTSGVPSSYNEQFF.

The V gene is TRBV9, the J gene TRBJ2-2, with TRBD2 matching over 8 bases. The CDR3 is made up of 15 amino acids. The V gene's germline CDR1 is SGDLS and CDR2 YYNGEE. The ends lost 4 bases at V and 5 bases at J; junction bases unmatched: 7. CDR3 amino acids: CASSISGRWTGELFF. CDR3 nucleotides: TGTGCCAGCAGCATAAGCGGGAGATGGACCGGGGAGCTGTTTTTT.

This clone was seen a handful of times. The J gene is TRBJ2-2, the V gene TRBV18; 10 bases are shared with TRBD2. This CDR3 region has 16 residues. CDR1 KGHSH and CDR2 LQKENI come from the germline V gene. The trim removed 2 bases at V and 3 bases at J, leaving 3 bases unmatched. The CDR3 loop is CASSPGLAGDTGELFF. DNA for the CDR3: TGTGCCAGCTCACCAGGGCTAGCGGGAGACACCGGGGAGCTGTTTTTT.

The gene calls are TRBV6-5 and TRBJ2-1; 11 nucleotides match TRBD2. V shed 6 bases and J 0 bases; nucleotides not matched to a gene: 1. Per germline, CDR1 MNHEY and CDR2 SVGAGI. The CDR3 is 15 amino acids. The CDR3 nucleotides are TGTGCCAGCAGCACTAGCGGGGGCTCCTACAATGAGCAGTTCTTC. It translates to CASSTSGGSYNEQFF.

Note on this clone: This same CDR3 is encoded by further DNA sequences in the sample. CDR3 region: CASSLVAGDTDTQYF. The CDR3 DNA reads as TGCGCCAGCAGCTTGGTAGCTGGAGACACAGATACGCAGTATTTT. V usage is TRBV5-1 and J usage is TRBJ2-3, with D unclear. Trimming removed 0 bases from V and 2 bases from J, with 10 bases in between. Germline CDR1 is SGHRS and CDR2 is YFSETQ. The CDR3 length is 15 residues. The complete variable domain, with remaining parts taken from reference TRBV5-1 and TRBJ2-3, reads KAGVTQTPRYLIKTRGQQVTLSCSPISGHRSVSWYQQTPGQGLQFLFEYFSETQRNKGNFPGRFSGRQFSNSRSEMNVSTLELGDSALYLCASSLVAGDTDTQYFGPGTRLTVL.

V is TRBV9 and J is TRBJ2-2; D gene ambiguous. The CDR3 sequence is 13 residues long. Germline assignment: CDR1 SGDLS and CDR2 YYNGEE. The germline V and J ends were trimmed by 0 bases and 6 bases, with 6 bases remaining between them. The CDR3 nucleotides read TGTGCCAGCAGCGTAGAATCCGCCGGGGAGCTGTTTTTT. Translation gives CASSVESAGELFF. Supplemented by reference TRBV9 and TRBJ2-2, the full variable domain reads DSGVTQTPKHLITATGQRVTLRCSPRSGDLSVYWYQQSLDQGLQFLIQYYNGEERAKGNILERFSAQQFPDLHSELNLSSLELGDSALYFCASSVESAGELFFGEGSRLTVL.

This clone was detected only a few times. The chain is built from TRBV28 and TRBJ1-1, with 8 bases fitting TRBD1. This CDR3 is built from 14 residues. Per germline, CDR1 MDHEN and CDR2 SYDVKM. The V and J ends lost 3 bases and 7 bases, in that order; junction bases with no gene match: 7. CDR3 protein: CASSFRDRSLEAFF. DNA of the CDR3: TGTGCCAGCAGTTTCCGGGACAGGTCTCTTGAAGCTTTCTTT.

The CDR3 reads CASRFGTINTGELFF. The CDR3 DNA sequence: TGTGCCAGCAGATTCGGGACTATCAACACCGGGGAGCTGTTTTTT. The chain uses TRBV2 and TRBJ2-2; TRBD2 matches 7 bases. CDR1 is SNHLY and CDR2 is FYNNEI in the germline V gene. Trimming cost V 6 bases and J 2 bases; bases outside gene matches: 6. This CDR3 is built from 15 residues.

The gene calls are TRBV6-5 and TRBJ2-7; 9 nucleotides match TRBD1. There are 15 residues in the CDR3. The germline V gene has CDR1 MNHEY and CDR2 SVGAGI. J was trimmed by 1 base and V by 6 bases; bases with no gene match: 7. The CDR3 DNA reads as TGTGCCAGCAGAAGACCGGGACAGGGATCCTACGAGCAGTACTTC. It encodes CASRRPGQGSYEQYF.

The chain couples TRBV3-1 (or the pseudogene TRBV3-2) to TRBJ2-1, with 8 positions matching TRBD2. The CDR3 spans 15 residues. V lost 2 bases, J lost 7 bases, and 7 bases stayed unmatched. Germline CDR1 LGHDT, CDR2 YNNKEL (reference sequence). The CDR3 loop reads CASSQFSGGHNEQFF. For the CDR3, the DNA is TGTGCCAGCAGCCAATTCAGCGGGGGCCATAATGAGCAGTTCTTC.

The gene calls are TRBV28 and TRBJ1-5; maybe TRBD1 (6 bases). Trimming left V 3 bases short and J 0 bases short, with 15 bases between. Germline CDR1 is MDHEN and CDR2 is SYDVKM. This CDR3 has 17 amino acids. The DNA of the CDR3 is TGTGCCAGCAGTTTTTGGACAGTTCCCTATAGCAATCAGCCCCAGCATTTT. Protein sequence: CASSFWTVPYSNQPQHF.

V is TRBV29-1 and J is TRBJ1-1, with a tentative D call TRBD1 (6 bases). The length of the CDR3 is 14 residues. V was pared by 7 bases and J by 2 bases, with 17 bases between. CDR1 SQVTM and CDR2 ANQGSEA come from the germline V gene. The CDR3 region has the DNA TGCAGCGCCCTAAAGGGGGTAATTAACACTGAAGCTTTCTTT. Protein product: CSALKGVINTEAFF.

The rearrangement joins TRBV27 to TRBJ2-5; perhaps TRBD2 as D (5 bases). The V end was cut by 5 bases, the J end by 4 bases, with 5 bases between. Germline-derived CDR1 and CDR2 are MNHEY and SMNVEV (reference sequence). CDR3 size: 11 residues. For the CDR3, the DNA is TGTGCCAGCAGTGAGGGAGAGACCCAGTACTTC. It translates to CASSEGETQYF.

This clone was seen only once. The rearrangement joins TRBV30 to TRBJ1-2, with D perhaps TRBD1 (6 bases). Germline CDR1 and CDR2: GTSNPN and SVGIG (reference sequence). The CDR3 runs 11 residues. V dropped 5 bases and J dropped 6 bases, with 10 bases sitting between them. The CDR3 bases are TGTGCCTGGGGACACAGGGATGGCTACACCTTC. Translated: CAWGHRDGYTF.

The CDR3 DNA follows: TGTGCCAGCAGTTACGGTCCGGGATCTAACACCGGGGAGCTGTTTTTT. This gives the protein CASSYGPGSNTGELFF. The rearrangement links TRBV6-5 to TRBJ2-2; tentatively, D is TRBD2 (5 bases). Per the germline V gene, CDR1 is MNHEY and CDR2 is SVGAGI. The CDR3 length is 16 residues. Trimming pared 2 bases from V and 2 bases from J, leaving 12 bases between.

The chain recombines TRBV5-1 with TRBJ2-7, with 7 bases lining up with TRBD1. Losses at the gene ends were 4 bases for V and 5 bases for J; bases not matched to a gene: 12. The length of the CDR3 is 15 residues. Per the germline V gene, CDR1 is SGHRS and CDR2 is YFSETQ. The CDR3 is CASSLEDRLPDEQYF. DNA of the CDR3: TGCGCCAGCAGCCTAGAGGACAGGTTACCAGACGAGCAGTACTTC.

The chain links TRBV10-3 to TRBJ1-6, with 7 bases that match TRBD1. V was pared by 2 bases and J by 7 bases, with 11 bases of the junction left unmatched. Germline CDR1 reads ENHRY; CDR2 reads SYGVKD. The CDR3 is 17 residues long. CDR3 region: CAISEPSTGAGNSPLHF. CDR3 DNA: TGTGCCATCAGTGAGCCCTCTACAGGGGCAGGGAATTCACCCCTCCACTTT.

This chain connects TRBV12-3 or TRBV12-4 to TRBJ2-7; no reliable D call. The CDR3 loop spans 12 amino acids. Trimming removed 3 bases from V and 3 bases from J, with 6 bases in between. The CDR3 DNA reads TGTGCCAGCAGTTTGTCTTTCTACGAGCAGTACTTC. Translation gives CASSLSFYEQYF.

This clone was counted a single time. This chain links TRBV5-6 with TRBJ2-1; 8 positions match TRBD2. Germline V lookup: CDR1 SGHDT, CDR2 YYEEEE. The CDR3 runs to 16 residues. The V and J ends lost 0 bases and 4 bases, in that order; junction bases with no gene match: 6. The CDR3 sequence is CASSLEPGGVYNEQFF. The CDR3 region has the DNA TGTGCCAGCAGCTTGGAACCGGGAGGGGTTTACAATGAGCAGTTCTTC. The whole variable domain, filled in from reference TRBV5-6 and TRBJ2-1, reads DAGVTQSPTHLIKTRGQQVTLRCSPKSGHDTVSWYQQALGQGPQFIFQYYEEEERQRGNFPDRFSGHQFPNYSSELNVNALLLGDSALYLCASSLEPGGVYNEQFFGPGTRLTVL.

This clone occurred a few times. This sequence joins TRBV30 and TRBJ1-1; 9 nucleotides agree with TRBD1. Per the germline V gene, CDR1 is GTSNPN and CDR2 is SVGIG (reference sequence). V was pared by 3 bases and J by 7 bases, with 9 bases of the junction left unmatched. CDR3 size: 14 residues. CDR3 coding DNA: TGTGCCTGGAGAACACCGGGACAGGGAGTTGAAGCTTTCTTT. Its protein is CAWRTPGQGVEAFF.

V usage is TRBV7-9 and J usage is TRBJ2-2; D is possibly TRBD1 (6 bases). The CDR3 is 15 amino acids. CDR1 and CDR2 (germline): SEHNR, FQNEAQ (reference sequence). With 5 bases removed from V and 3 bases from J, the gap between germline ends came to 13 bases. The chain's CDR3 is CASSRKGQYTGELFF. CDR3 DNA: TGTGCCAGCAGCCGGAAGGGACAATACACCGGGGAGCTGTTTTTT.

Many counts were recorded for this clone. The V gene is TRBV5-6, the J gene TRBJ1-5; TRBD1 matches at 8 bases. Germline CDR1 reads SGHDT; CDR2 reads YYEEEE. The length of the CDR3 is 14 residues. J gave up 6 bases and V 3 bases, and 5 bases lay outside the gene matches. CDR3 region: CASSYRGSGQPQHF. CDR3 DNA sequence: TGTGCCAGCAGCTACAGGGGGTCGGGTCAGCCCCAGCATTTT.

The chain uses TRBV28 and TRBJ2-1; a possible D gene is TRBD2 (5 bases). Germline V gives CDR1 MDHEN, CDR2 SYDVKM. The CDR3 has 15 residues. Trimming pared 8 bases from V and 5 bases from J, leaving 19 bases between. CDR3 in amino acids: CASGGVRARDNEQFF. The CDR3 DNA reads TGTGCCAGCGGTGGTGTGCGGGCGAGGGACAATGAGCAGTTCTTC.

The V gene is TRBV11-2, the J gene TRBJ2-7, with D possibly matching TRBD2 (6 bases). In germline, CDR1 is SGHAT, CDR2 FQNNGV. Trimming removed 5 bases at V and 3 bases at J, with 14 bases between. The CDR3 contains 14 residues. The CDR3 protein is CASSPMGGDYEQYF. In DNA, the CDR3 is TGTGCCAGCAGCCCGATGGGCGGGGACTACGAGCAGTACTTC.

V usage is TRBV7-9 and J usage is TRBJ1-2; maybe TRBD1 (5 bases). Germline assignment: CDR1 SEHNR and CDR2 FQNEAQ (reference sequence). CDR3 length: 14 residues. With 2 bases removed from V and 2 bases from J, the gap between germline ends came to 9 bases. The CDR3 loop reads CASSLYGGNYGYTF. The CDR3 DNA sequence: TGTGCCAGCAGCTTATATGGGGGGAACTATGGCTACACCTTC. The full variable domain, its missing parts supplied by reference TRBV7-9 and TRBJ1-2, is DTGVSQNPRHKITKRGQNVTFRCDPISEHNRLYWYRQTLGQGPEFLTYFQNEAQLEKSRLLSDRFSAERPKGSFSTLEIQRTEQGDSAMYLCASSLYGGNYGYTFGSGTRLTVV.

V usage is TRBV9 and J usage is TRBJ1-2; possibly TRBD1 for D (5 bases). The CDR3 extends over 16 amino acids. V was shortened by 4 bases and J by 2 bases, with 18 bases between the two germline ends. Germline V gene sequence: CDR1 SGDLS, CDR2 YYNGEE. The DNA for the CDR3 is TGTGCCAGCAGCCCCCGTGGGGGAGGATCAAACTATGGCTACACCTTC. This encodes CASSPRGGGSNYGYTF.

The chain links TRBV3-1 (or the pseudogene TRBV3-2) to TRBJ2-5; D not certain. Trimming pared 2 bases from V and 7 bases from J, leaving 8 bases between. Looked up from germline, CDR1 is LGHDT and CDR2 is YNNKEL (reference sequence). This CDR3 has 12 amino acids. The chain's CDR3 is CASSQQSGTQYF. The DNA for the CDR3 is TGTGCCAGCAGCCAACAGTCGGGGACCCAGTACTTC.

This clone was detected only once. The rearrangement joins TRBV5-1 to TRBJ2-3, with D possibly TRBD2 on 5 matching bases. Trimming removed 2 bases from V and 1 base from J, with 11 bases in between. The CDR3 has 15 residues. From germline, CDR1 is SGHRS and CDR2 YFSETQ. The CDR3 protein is CASSFLATGTDTQYF. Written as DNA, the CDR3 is TGCGCCAGCAGCTTTCTAGCTACCGGCACAGATACGCAGTATTTT.

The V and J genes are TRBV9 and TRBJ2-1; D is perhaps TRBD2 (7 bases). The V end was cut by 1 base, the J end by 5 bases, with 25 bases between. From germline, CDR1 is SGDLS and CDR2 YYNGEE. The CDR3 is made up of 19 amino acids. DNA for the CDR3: TGTGCCAGCAGCGTACCTACCGACCCTCGAGGGGGGGTTAACAATGAGCAGTTCTTC. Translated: CASSVPTDPRGGVNNEQFF. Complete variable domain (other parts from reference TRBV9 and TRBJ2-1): DSGVTQTPKHLITATGQRVTLRCSPRSGDLSVYWYQQSLDQGLQFLIQYYNGEERAKGNILERFSAQQFPDLHSELNLSSLELGDSALYFCASSVPTDPRGGVNNEQFFGPGTRLTVL.